A single sample is the source of the 17 T cell receptor beta chains below, sequenced in a study of cytomegalovirus exposure and HLA in healthy donors. PCR employed 60 Vbeta and 13 Jbeta primers. Method: immunoSEQ multiplex PCR; TCRdb's copy keeps in-frame clones and lacks some. The table lists around 170,000 clones, roughly 72% of them singletons. Sequences were obtained from PBMCs. The receptors were sampled from a man in his forties in good health and CMV-seronegative.

The gene calls are TRBV15 and TRBJ2-2; D is unclear. V gave up 1 base and J gave up 4 bases, with 7 bases separating them. The CDR3 has 14 residues. Germline V gene sequence: CDR1 LNHNV, CDR2 YYDKDF (reference sequence). CDR3 in DNA: TGTGCCACCAGCAGAGCACAGCTCACCGGGGAGCTGTTTTTT. This gives the protein CATSRAQLTGELFF.

The chain has TRBV27 and TRBJ2-7; D is undetermined. The CDR3 spans 13 residues. V lost 2 bases and J 3 bases, leaving 8 bases between the germline ends. Germline CDR1 is MNHEY and CDR2 is SMNVEV (reference sequence). CDR3 residues: CASSLRPYYEQYV. In DNA form, the CDR3 reads TGTGCCAGCAGTTTAAGGCCATACTACGAGCAGTACGTC.

The chain has TRBV29-1 and TRBJ2-7; D call uncertain. This CDR3 comprises 15 residues. Germline CDR1 and CDR2: SQVTM and ANQGSEA. The germline V and J ends were trimmed by 7 bases and 2 bases, with 21 bases remaining between them. The CDR3 DNA reads TGCAGCGCTTGTCGACCCAGCACTGACACCTACGAGCAGTACTTC. Protein: CSACRPSTDTYEQYF.

This clone was counted a single time. The V call is TRBV7-9, the J call TRBJ1-1, with 7 bases lining up with TRBD1. The CDR3 has 14 residues. Germline V gives CDR1 SEHNR, CDR2 FQNEAQ (reference sequence). The J segment lost 0 bases and the V segment lost 5 bases, leaving 3 bases of the junction unmatched. The CDR3 DNA sequence: TGTGCCAGCAGCCCGGGACAGATGAACACTGAAGCTTTCTTT. Translated: CASSPGQMNTEAFF.

In DNA form, the CDR3 reads TGCGCCAGCGCTTCAGGGGAAAGCACAGATACGCAGTATTTT. It codes for CASASGESTDTQYF. The V gene is TRBV5-1, the J gene TRBJ2-3, with D possibly matching TRBD1 (6 bases). The CDR3 consists of 14 residues. Trimming removed 7 bases at V and 0 bases at J, with 12 bases between. The germline V gene encodes CDR1 SGHRS and CDR2 YFSETQ.

The chain joins TRBV7-2 to TRBJ2-7; 8 nucleotides match TRBD2. The germline V gene encodes CDR1 SGHTA and CDR2 FQGNSA. This CDR3 comprises 15 residues. The V segment lost 5 bases and the J segment 2 bases; nucleotides outside the gene matches: 8. In DNA form, the CDR3 reads TGTGCCAGCAGCCCGGACGGGGGGGTTCCCTACGAGCAGTACTTC. Translating it yields CASSPDGGVPYEQYF.

The count of this clone is one. The chain is built from TRBV5-1 and TRBJ2-2; 8 bases are shared with TRBD2. The CDR3 contains 15 residues. J lost 7 bases, V lost 2 bases, and 7 bases had no gene match. Per germline, CDR1 SGHRS and CDR2 YFSETQ. The CDR3: CASSFRTSTGGELFF. The CDR3 coding sequence is TGCGCCAGCAGCTTTCGGACTAGCACGGGCGGGGAGCTGTTTTTT.

This chain uses TRBV9 with TRBJ2-1; D remains ambiguous. V lost 0 bases to trimming and J lost 2 bases, with 6 bases between them. CDR1 SGDLS and CDR2 YYNGEE come from the germline V gene. The CDR3 consists of 14 residues. CDR3 residues: CASSVGEAYNEQFF. In nucleotides, the CDR3 is TGTGCCAGCAGCGTAGGAGAGGCCTACAATGAGCAGTTCTTC.

There are a few counts of this clone. V gene TRBV6-1 combines with J gene TRBJ2-1; maybe TRBD1 (5 bases). V dropped 4 bases and J dropped 2 bases, with 9 bases sitting between them. Germline V lookup: CDR1 MNHNS, CDR2 SASEGT. The CDR3 totals 14 residues. CDR3 coding DNA: TGTGCCAGCAGTGGACAAGGGGCCTACAATGAGCAGTTCTTC. It specifies CASSGQGAYNEQFF.

The J gene is TRBJ1-4, the V gene TRBV6-5; weak D call: TRBD1 (5 bases). The germline V gene has CDR1 MNHEY and CDR2 SVGAGI. V lost 0 bases and J 5 bases, leaving 10 bases between the germline ends. The CDR3 is made up of 15 amino acids. CDR3 in DNA: TGTGCCAGCAGTTACTCACAGGAATCCAATGAAAAACTGTTTTTT. It specifies CASSYSQESNEKLFF.

This chain links TRBV6-5 with TRBJ2-3, with D possibly TRBD1 on 6 matching bases. V was clipped by 7 bases and J by 2 bases, with 16 bases between them. The CDR3 length is 15 residues. Germline lookup yields CDR1 MNHEY and CDR2 SVGAGI. Here the CDR3 DNA reads TGTGCCAGCAACCAAGGGACACTCGACACAGATACGCAGTATTTT. Its protein product is CASNQGTLDTDTQYF.

This rearrangement joins TRBV5-1 to TRBJ2-2; TRBD2 matches at 9 bases. The CDR3 spans 16 residues. Germline CDR1 reads SGHRS; CDR2 reads YFSETQ. The ends lost 4 bases at V and 1 base at J; junction bases unmatched: 5. CDR3 protein: CASSPLAGENTGELFF. CDR3 DNA sequence: TGCGCCAGCAGCCCATTAGCGGGGGAGAACACCGGGGAGCTGTTTTTT.

The rearrangement uses TRBV7-2 and TRBJ1-4; no firm D call. CDR1 is SGHTA and CDR2 is FQGNSA in the germline V gene. Trimming removed 1 base at V and 3 bases at J, with 3 bases between. The CDR3 consists of 13 residues. The CDR3 bases are TGTGCCAGCAGCTTAGTATCTAATGAAAAACTGTTTTTT. It is translated as CASSLVSNEKLFF.

J is TRBJ2-4 and V is TRBV6-1, with D perhaps TRBD1 (6 bases). The germline gives CDR1 MNHNS, CDR2 SASEGT. V shed 6 bases and J shed 6 bases, with 12 bases lying between them. The CDR3 contains 13 residues. CDR3 sequence: CASSESDRNIQYF. CDR3 coding DNA: TGTGCCAGCAGCGAATCGGACAGAAACATTCAGTACTTC.

The V and J genes are TRBV7-2 and TRBJ2-2, with TRBD2 matching 10 bases. CDR1 SGHTA and CDR2 FQGNSA come from the germline V gene. The CDR3 has 17 residues. V lost 1 base to trimming and J lost 6 bases; unmatched junction nucleotides: 8. In nucleotides, the CDR3 is TGTGCCAGCAGCTTAGTGCTAGCGGGAGTCGGCGCCGGGGAGCTGTTTTTT. Translating it yields CASSLVLAGVGAGELFF.

The chain recombines TRBV9 with TRBJ2-4, with 7 bases identical to TRBD2. Trimming took 1 base from V and 0 from J; bases not matched to a gene: 1. The CDR3 is 15 amino acids. CDR1 SGDLS and CDR2 YYNGEE come from the germline V gene. The CDR3 nucleotides read TGTGCCAGCAGCGTAAGCGGGACAGCCAAAAACATTCAGTACTTC. Translating gives CASSVSGTAKNIQYF.

This clone showed up just once. This chain uses TRBV6-1 with TRBJ1-1, with D possibly TRBD1 on 6 matching bases. The CDR3 has 15 amino acids. Looked up from germline, CDR1 is MNHNS and CDR2 is SASEGT. Between the trimmed V and J ends, which lost 6 bases and 1 base, there was a span of 15 bases. CDR3 nucleotides: TGTGCCAGCAGCAAAAAACAGGGCCGGAACACTGAAGCTTTCTTT. Translation: CASSKKQGRNTEAFF.